One T cell receptor beta chain is described in this entry. Its antigen remains unknown. This sample is part of a study of T cell responses to AZD1222 COVID-19 vaccine. On the study more broadly: Both about-4-week and about-12-week second-dose recipients were combined.

Study observations and caveats: Spike was spanned by vaccine-associated CD4 TCRs, with dominance at 160-218 and 743-854. Regions left unmutated in variants are reportedly the target of nearly half of spike-specific TCRs.

Profiled with immunoSEQ multiplex PCR; TCRdb holds only in-frame clones, not every one. This table has 150,000 to 200,000 clones, more than 85% appearing once. The V gene lost 2 bases and the J gene lost 6 bases, with 4 bases spanning the gap. This CDR3 is built from 11 residues. Germline CDR1 reads SGHAT; CDR2 reads FQNNGV. V gene TRBV11-2 combines with J gene TRBJ1-1; D remains unclear. The receptor's source is an adult in good health. Sequenced here: peripheral blood, sampled on day 0 of AZD1222 vaccination. CDR3 in amino acids: CASSLFPEAFF. The CDR3, as DNA: TGTGCCAGCAGCTTATTTCCTGAAGCTTTCTTT.